This TCR beta chain emerged from a study of CD8 T cells in Susac syndrome. This CDR3 is 16 amino acids long. The germline V gene has CDR1 LGHDT and CDR2 YNNKEL (reference sequence). V lost 1 base and J 0 bases, leaving 11 bases between the germline ends. The authors reverse transcribed roughly 0.5 to 1 ug RNA with random hexamers. Each CDR3 protein is one row after TCRdb ran MiXCR on the immunoSEQ multiplex PCR reads. The sample lists roughly 200,000 distinct CDR3 sequences, 85% to 95% seen once, with approximately 0.1% in the top ten. This chain joins TRBV3-1 and TRBJ2-3; D unresolved. This TCR came from a human donor in good health. Material: CD4+ T cells from PBMCs. The CDR3 region is CASSQGLPTSTDTQYF. Written as DNA, the CDR3 is TGTGCCAGCAGCCAAGGATTGCCTACCAGCACAGATACGCAGTATTTT.